In its sample, the clone carrying this T cell receptor beta chain was seen a few times. As yet, its antigen is unknown. These data belong to a study of T cells in localized non-small cell lung cancer. Findings of the study overall: Researchers found a median around 57 of the top 100 tumor clones in adjacent lung. Uninvolved adjacent lung had the highest recorded T cell clonality, with tumor below it. Because sequencing included only one region (of the tumor), heterogeneity remains possible.

Repertoires were generated with immunoSEQ multiplex PCR, while TCRdb's copy carries only in-frame clones and drops some. The sample lists 25,000 to 30,000 clones, about 91% occurring once. Trimming took 6 bases from V and 0 from J; bases not matched to a gene: 10. This CDR3 region has 16 residues. Germline-derived CDR1 and CDR2 are SNHLY and FYNNEI. The J gene is TRBJ1-1, the V gene TRBV2; TRBD1 aligns across 7 bases. This receptor was identified in a male donor at least 60 years old with stage I lung adenocarcinoma. Sequencing was performed on peripheral blood, taken before any cancer treatment. CDR3 in DNA: TGTGCCAGCAGGTTGGGACAGACAAACCTGAACACTGAAGCTTTCTTT. Translated, it gives CASRLGQTNLNTEAFF.